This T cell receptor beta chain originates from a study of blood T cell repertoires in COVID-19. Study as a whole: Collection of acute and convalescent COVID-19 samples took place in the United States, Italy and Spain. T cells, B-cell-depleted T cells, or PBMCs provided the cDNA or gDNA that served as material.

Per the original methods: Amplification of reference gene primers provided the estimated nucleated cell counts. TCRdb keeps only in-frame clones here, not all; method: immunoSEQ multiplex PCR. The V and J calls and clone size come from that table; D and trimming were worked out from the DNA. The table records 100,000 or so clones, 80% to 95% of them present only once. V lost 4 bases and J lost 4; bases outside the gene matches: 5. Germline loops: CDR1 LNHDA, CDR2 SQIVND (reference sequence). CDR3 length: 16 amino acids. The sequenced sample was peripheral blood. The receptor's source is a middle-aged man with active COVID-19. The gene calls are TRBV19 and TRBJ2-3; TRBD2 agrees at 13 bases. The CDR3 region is CASSTRTSGSSDTQYF. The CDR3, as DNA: TGTGCCAGTAGTACCCGGACTAGCGGGAGTTCAGATACGCAGTATTTT.